The present TCR beta chain was sequenced within a study of CD8 T cells in Susac syndrome (dated by TCRdb to between 2018 and 2021). For context, the study as a whole: The study used repertoire sequencing to test whether antigen drove CD8+ T cell activation and differentiation in Susac syndrome. CD8+ T cell repertoire clonality was compared between some 13 healthy donors, some 14 Susac syndrome patients and 15 multiple sclerosis patients. What the research found in general, with its limitations: The study acknowledged that relatively few individuals were included in the TCR sequencing and HLA analysis.

RNA was extracted using the RNeasy kit, and about 0.45 to 1 ug of the RNA was reverse transcribed with random hexamers. TCR beta CDR3 regions were amplified with the immunoSEQ multiplex PCR assay covering 54 Vbeta and 13 Jbeta segments. To correct PCR amplification bias, a synthetic template baseline was used for both primer optimization and computational correction. From the authors' description of their analysis: Reads were assigned to V, D and J genes according to IMGT and analyzed in immunoSEQ Analyzer, with only productive sequences retained. To calculate clonality, Shannon entropy was normalized by log2 of the number of productive unique sequences and then subtracted from one. For each patient and control, public and private clones were evaluated within the 100 most prevalent clones. Susac-specific clones were defined as absent from healthy and MS cohorts, 1052 published viral clones and other ImmuneACCESS disease sequences. TCRdb trimmed public reads at Q25 via fastp, called clones via MiXCR and kept in-frame beta chains. Under each unique CDR3 protein, matching rows form one entry showing the most common genes and DNA. TCRdb, rather than the study authors, made the V and J calls. The sample yields approximately 140,000 distinct CDR3 sequences; 80% were counted once. In total, the top ten clones hold 0.45% to 0.6% of the sample.

Peripheral blood CD8+ and CD4+ T cells from healthy donors, Susac syndrome patients and multiple sclerosis patients were profiled by high-throughput TCR beta sequencing. The multiple sclerosis controls were treatment-naive patients whose relapsing-remitting disease, either stable or active, fulfilled the revised McDonald criteria. Bulk CD8+ and CD4+ T cells were purified by magnetic negative isolation, whereas CD8+ TEMRA cells were enriched by FACS. Blood was drawn into EDTA tubes, processed within 24 hours, and PBMCs were isolated by density gradient centrifugation. PBMCs intended for TCR sequencing were frozen in liquid nitrogen and were later thawed in a 37 degrees C water bath. A purity of at least 90% was achieved for sorted or isolated CD4+, CD8+ and CD8+ TEMRA cells. The germline V gene gives CDR1 as MNHNS and CDR2 as SASEGT. From the cysteine up to the phenylalanine, the CDR3 has a length of 13 residues. Here the CDR3 DNA is all that survives: 39 bases in frame from base 1. After removal of 7 bases from V and 3 bases from J, the junction retains 5 bases not matched to a gene.

This clonotype came up a few times. Its binding antigen is unknown. Nothing much larger sits one base from this clone, and base qualities are not available. Recombination joined TRBV6-1 with TRBJ1-2, and TRBD1 matches 7 of the central bases. Source material: CD8+ T cells from PBMCs. This clonotype was sampled from a human donor with multiple sclerosis. CDR3 loop: CASTEGTDYGYTF. Read as DNA, the sequence is TGTGCCAGCACCGAAGGGACAGACTATGGCTACACCTTC.